This T cell receptor beta chain originates from a study of human T cells and chemical hapten exposure. Turning to the study itself: Small differences in pooled library volume mainly drove the variation in TCR yields per sample.

Germline V lookup: CDR1 LNHDA, CDR2 SQIVND (reference sequence). Deletions cut 3 bases from V and 3 bases from J, with 12 bases between. The CDR3 runs to 14 residues. Unseparated into fractions, whole blood served as the source from which total RNA was extracted. Library construction involved attaching unique molecular identifiers to individual cDNA molecules, which allowed quantitative, reproducible TCR counting. In TCRdb, the reads were re-called with MiXCR into one record per CDR3 protein. The sample lists around 120,000 distinct CDR3 sequences, less than 10% occurring once. This clonotype was detected many times.

The sample taken for sequencing was whole blood. The rearrangement joins TRBV19 to TRBJ2-7; D is possibly TRBD1 (6 bases). This clonotype originated in a human donor in good health. Some clones in this sample may be carry-over from other donors' samples. The CDR3 loop is CASSIAGQHYEQYF. The CDR3 nucleotides read TGTGCCAGTAGTATTGCTGGACAGCACTACGAGCAGTACTTC.